Listed here is a single TCR beta chain. Assays covered 10^5 or so TCR templates per sample. The protocol was immunoSEQ multiplex PCR, while the TCRdb copy is restricted to in-frame clones and leaves out a portion. The table includes around 100,000 clones, about 94% detected once. The record originates from a study of siplizumab effects on memory and regulatory T cells. With 6 bases removed from V and 0 bases from J, the gap between germline ends came to 5 bases. The CDR3 has 13 amino acids. The V gene's germline CDR1 is LNHDA and CDR2 SQIVND (reference sequence). The clonotype originates from a human donor in good health. The sequencing input was non-Treg CD4+ T cells sorted from blood. This chain joins TRBV19 and TRBJ1-4; D gene unclear. CDR3: CASSQATNEKLFF. CDR3 bases: TGTGCCAGTAGCCAAGCAACTAATGAAAAACTGTTTTTT.